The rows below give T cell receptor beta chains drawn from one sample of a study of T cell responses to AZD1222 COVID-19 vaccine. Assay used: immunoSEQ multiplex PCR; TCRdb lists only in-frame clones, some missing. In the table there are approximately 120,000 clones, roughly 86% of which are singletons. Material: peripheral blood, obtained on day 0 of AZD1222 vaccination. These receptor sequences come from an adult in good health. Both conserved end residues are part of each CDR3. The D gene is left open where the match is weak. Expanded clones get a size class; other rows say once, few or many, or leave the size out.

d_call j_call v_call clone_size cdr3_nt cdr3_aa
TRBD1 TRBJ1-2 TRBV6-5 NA TGTGCCAGCATCCGGGACAGGTGGGGCGACTATGGCTACACCTTC CASIRDRWGDYGYTF
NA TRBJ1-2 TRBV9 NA TGTGCCAGCAGCGTAGTCGACAGCCGGGACTATGGCTACACCTTC CASSVVDSRDYGYTF
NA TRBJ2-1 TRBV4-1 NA TGCGCCAGCAGCCAACCCCCCAGGGAAGAGCAGTTCTTC CASSQPPREEQFF
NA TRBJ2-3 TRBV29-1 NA TGCAGCGTTGCCCTACCGACAGTGGCCGGAGATACGCAGTATTTT CSVALPTVAGDTQYF
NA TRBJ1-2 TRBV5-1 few TGCGCCAGCAGCTTGGGGTTCCGGACAACTTATGGCTACACCTTC CASSLGFRTTYGYTF
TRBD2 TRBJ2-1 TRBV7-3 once TGTGCCAGCAGCTCTACCGTAGCGGGAGCTCCGCTCAATGAGCAGTTCTTC CASSSTVAGAPLNEQFF
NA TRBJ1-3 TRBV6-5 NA TGTGCCAGCAGTTACTCGGACACGATCTCTGGAAACACCATATATTTT CASSYSDTISGNTIYF
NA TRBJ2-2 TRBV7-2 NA TGTGCCAGCAGCCATGGGAACTGGGAGCTGTTTTTT CASSHGNWELFF
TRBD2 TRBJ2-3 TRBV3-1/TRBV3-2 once TGTGCCAGCACCGACCTTAGCGGGGTCCCTGGCACAGATACGCAGTATTTT CASTDLSGVPGTDTQYF
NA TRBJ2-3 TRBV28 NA TGTGCCAGCACCTCTATGAGGTCTAGGACAGATACGCAGTATTTT CASTSMRSRTDTQYF
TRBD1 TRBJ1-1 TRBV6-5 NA TGTGCCAGCAGTTACCTGACAGGGGCAGGGACTGAAGCTTTCTTT CASSYLTGAGTEAFF
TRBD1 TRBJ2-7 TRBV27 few TGTGCCAGCAGTTCAGGGGGCCCCTACGAGCAGTACTTC CASSSGGPYEQYF